A selection of T cell receptor beta chains follows, all from one sample in a study of quantifying T cell responses using KT2 cells. TCRdb fed the UMI-ligation and nested PCR reads into MiXCR, producing one record per CDR3 protein. The profile shows 25,000 to 35,000 distinct CDR3 sequences, 10% of them singletons. Sequenced: PBMCs spiked with cells of the T cell clone KT2. The receptors were sampled from a human donor. Both conserved end residues are part of each CDR3.

J gene,V gene,CDR3 protein
TRBJ2-3,TRBV7-2,CASSLRDSTDTQYF
TRBJ2-3,TRBV4-3,CASSQRASSGRAIVDTQYF
TRBJ2-3,TRBV7-2,CASSLRLAGGGTDTQYF
TRBJ2-3,TRBV20-1,CSARGTDTQYF
TRBJ2-1,TRBV15,CATSRDLTRLAGGGNEQFF
TRBJ2-5,TRBV5-4,CASSSQRGQETQYF
TRBJ2-3,TRBV6-5,CASSYIAGGPDTQYF
TRBJ1-2,TRBV23-1,CASSQSPGPQREINYGYTF
TRBJ2-1,TRBV7-9,CASSPGGRGQFF
TRBJ2-2,TRBV4-2,CASSQELNRAVTGELFF
TRBJ2-5,TRBV23-1,CASSQLGGRKNPRDQEKTQETQYF
TRBJ2-7,TRBV20-1,CSAKDRGDEQYF
TRBJ2-7,TRBV11-2,CASSLTGRAGEQYF
TRBJ2-7,TRBV5-6,CASSLEGGEQYF
TRBJ1-6,TRBV20-1,CSAIPDANNSPLHF
TRBJ2-1,TRBV6-1,CASRLRVDEQFF
TRBJ2-5,TRBV28,CAGRDRFQETQYF
TRBJ1-5,TRBV5-6,CASSLGRSNQPQHF
TRBJ2-5,TRBV20-1,CSARDSPRRGRETQYF
TRBJ2-3,TRBV20-1,CSALRGRVADTQYF
TRBJ1-5,TRBV6-5,CASSHTGSSNQPQHF
TRBJ2-3,TRBV12-3/TRBV12-4,CASSLGGAPDTQYF
TRBJ2-7,TRBV6-5,CASSYSLTALTYEQYF
TRBJ2-7,TRBV10-3,CAITGDWSSYEQYF
TRBJ2-7,TRBV13,CASRGGRGREQYF
TRBJ2-7,TRBV6-1,CASSESGRTYEQYF
TRBJ1-1,TRBV3-1,CASSRHYPRSGTENTEAFF
TRBJ1-1,TRBV5-1,CASSLRTRSDTEAFF
TRBJ1-1,TRBV5-8,CASSFSADEAFF
TRBJ2-3,TRBV27,CASSLGPDTQYF
TRBJ1-2,TRBV20-1,CSAPFIRAYGYTF
TRBJ1-4,TRBV14,CASSQDPGRSEKLFF
TRBJ1-5,TRBV6-2/TRBV6-3,CASSYVQGAAQPQHF
TRBJ1-1,TRBV5-1,CASSSTGYGTEAFF
TRBJ1-2,TRBV2,CASRGQGVDGYTF
TRBJ1-5,TRBV12-3/TRBV12-4,CASSLNNQPQHF
TRBJ1-1,TRBV12-3/TRBV12-4,CASSLGLLNTEAFF
TRBJ2-2,TRBV7-3,CASSLLGSGELFF
TRBJ2-7,TRBV6-2/TRBV6-3,CASSYGAGEQYF
TRBJ2-1,TRBV29-1,CSVEDRGGVYNEQFF
TRBJ2-1,TRBV7-3,CASSLGGLARNNEQFF
TRBJ2-3,TRBV12-3/TRBV12-4,CASSLEYPDTQYF
TRBJ1-1,TRBV10-3,CAISSGGAGTEAFF
TRBJ1-5,TRBV3-1,CASSQDEGQPQHF
TRBJ2-1,TRBV12-3/TRBV12-4,CASSRASGGYNEQFF
TRBJ2-3,TRBV5-4,CASSPVRAGTDTQYF
TRBJ2-7,TRBV11-2,CASSLADRPTYEQYF